This T cell receptor beta chain was identified in a study of T-cell memory formation after mild COVID-19. Study-wide results and caveats: Pre-infection memory held some responding clones, suggesting pre-existing cross-reactive T cells responded. Contracting clones from day 15 to 85 had balanced CD4/CD8; later expanders favoured CD4+.

Germline loops: CDR1 MNHNS, CDR2 SASEGT. Trimming pared 4 bases from V and 0 bases from J, leaving 12 bases between. The CDR3 runs to 15 residues. TCRdb used MiXCR to reprocess the 5' RACE reads, holding one entry per CDR3 protein. The table records more than 300,000 distinct CDR3 sequences, roughly an eighth of them present only once. This clonotype came up a few times. Antigen: not known. This chain joins TRBV6-1 and TRBJ2-5; no clear D gene. The clonotype comes from a young man who had mild COVID-19 (a few samples of this study predate the infection). Cell type and time point are not known. The specimen was PBMCs or a T cell subset sorted from them (not recorded which). The DNA of the CDR3 is TGTGCCAGCAGTGCCCGGCCCTTGTACCAAGAGACCCAGTACTTC. It yields the protein CASSARPLYQETQYF.